These 30 T cell receptor beta chains share one sample of origin, sequenced in a study of shared clonotypes between healthy human individuals. Profiled with immunoSEQ multiplex PCR; TCRdb holds only in-frame clones, not every one. The table lists millions of clones, more than 80% of them singletons. The sequencing sample was made of naive CD4+ T cells sorted from blood. Documented subset: CD45RA+ positively selected. The receptor source for this set is a man in his late teens or twenties in good health.

The chain carries TRBV21-1 and TRBJ1-5. TRBV21-1 corresponds to a pseudogene. The CDR3 covers 13 residues. CDR3 residues: CASSEPSWGPQHF. The CDR3 nucleotides read TGTGCCAGCAGCGAACCTTCCTGGGGGCCCCAGCATTTT.

The chain is built from TRBV18 and TRBJ1-1; tentatively, D is TRBD1 (5 bases). This CDR3 is built from 15 residues. V lost 2 bases to trimming and J lost 0 bases, with 10 bases between them. The germline gives CDR1 KGHSH, CDR2 LQKENI. The CDR3 nucleotides are TGTGCCAGCTCACCATGGGCAGGGTTGAACACTGAAGCTTTCTTT. This codes for CASSPWAGLNTEAFF. Full variable domain (missing parts from reference TRBV18 and TRBJ1-1): NAGVMQNPRHLVRRRGQEARLRCSPMKGHSHVYWYRQLPEEGLKFMVYLQKENIIDESGMPKERFSAEFPKEGPSILRIQQVVRGDSAAYFCASSPWAGLNTEAFFGQGTRLTVV.

This clone occurred a few times. The chain joins TRBV10-3 to TRBJ1-1, with TRBD1 matching 12 bases. CDR3 length: 15 residues. Per germline, CDR1 ENHRY and CDR2 SYGVKD. With V trimmed by 4 bases and J by 6 bases, 6 bases remained unmatched. CDR3 nucleotides: TGTGCCATCAGTGGCCGGGACAGGGGGCGGGCTGAAGCTTTCTTT. Its translation: CAISGRDRGRAEAFF.

V and J are TRBV4-1 and TRBJ2-7; TRBD1 matches 11 bases. The V gene end was trimmed by 4 bases and the J gene end by 2 bases; junction bases not matched to a gene: 4. The CDR3 has 15 amino acids. Germline V gene data show CDR1 as MGHRA and CDR2 as YSYEKL. The CDR3 region is CASSRGDRGAYEQYF. The CDR3 bases are TGCGCCAGCAGCCGAGGGGACAGGGGGGCCTACGAGCAGTACTTC.

About this clone: Other DNA sequences of this sample code for an identical CDR3. Written as DNA, the CDR3 is TGTGCCAGTAGTATAGCCGGAAGCTCTGGAAACACCATATATTTT. Its protein is CASSIAGSSGNTIYF. The rearrangement uses TRBV19 and TRBJ1-3; D gene unclear. Trimming removed 1 base from V and 0 bases from J, with 7 bases in between. In germline, CDR1 is LNHDA, CDR2 SQIVND (reference sequence). There are 15 residues in the CDR3.

V usage is TRBV4-3 and J usage is TRBJ2-1, with 10 bases that match TRBD2. CDR1 LGHNA and CDR2 YSLEER come from the germline V gene. Trimming took 0 bases from V and 5 from J; bases not matched to a gene: 4. This CDR3 is built from 16 residues. Written as DNA, the CDR3 is TGCGCCAGCAGCCAAGAGGGACTAGCGTCTAACAATGAGCAGTTCTTC. Residues: CASSQEGLASNNEQFF.

On this clone itself: Other DNA variants within this sample encode the same CDR3. The chain has TRBV5-1 and TRBJ2-5; possibly TRBD1 or TRBD2 for D (6 bases each). V lost 0 bases, J lost 2 bases, and 8 bases lay in between. The CDR3 extends over 14 amino acids. Germline V gene lookup returns CDR1 SGHRS and CDR2 YFSETQ. CDR3 DNA: TGCGCCAGCAGCTTGGAGGGGGGTCAAGAGACCCAGTACTTC. It specifies CASSLEGGQETQYF.

The rearrangement links TRBV10-3 to TRBJ2-4, with 12 bases matching TRBD2. CDR1 is ENHRY, CDR2 SYGVKD, per germline. This CDR3 spans 16 amino acids. Trimming removed 2 bases from V and 8 bases from J; junction bases left unmatched: 7. Here the CDR3 reads CAISELPLAGGYIQYF. CDR3 sequence (DNA): TGTGCCATCAGTGAGCTCCCTCTAGCGGGAGGGTACATTCAGTACTTC.

J is TRBJ1-3 and V is TRBV7-9; the D is unclear. Germline V CDR1 and CDR2: SEHNR, FQNEAQ (reference sequence). Trimming took off 2 bases at V and 0 bases at J, with 8 bases between the two ends. This CDR3 spans 15 amino acids. This CDR3 is CASSLTGLSGNTIYF. The DNA for the CDR3 is TGTGCCAGCAGCTTAACGGGCCTCTCTGGAAACACCATATATTTT.

Comment on this clone: Other DNA sequences of this sample code for an identical CDR3. This chain connects TRBV7-2 to TRBJ2-5, with 7 bases that match TRBD1. The germline gives CDR1 SGHTA, CDR2 FQGNSA. Losses at the gene ends were 4 bases for V and 2 bases for J; bases not matched to a gene: 4. The CDR3 is made up of 14 amino acids. CDR3 sequence (DNA): TGTGCCAGCAGCTGGGGACAGAGACAAGAGACCCAGTACTTC. As protein: CASSWGQRQETQYF.

The V and J genes are TRBV28 and TRBJ2-7, with 10 bases lining up with TRBD1. Germline-derived CDR1 and CDR2 are MDHEN and SYDVKM. The length of the CDR3 is 14 residues. Losses at the gene ends were 8 bases for V and 3 bases for J; bases not matched to a gene: 7. The CDR3 sequence is CASGQGVPYYEQYF. The CDR3 coding sequence is TGTGCCAGCGGACAGGGGGTCCCCTACTACGAGCAGTACTTC.

The CDR3 nucleotides are TGTGCCAGCTCACTAGCGGGACTCCCATCCTACGAGCAGTACTTC. It yields the protein CASSLAGLPSYEQYF. V usage is TRBV18 and J usage is TRBJ2-7; 8 nucleotides match TRBD2. This CDR3 has 15 residues. J gave up 1 base and V 4 bases, and 6 bases lay outside the gene matches. Per the germline V gene, CDR1 is KGHSH and CDR2 is LQKENI.

This chain uses TRBV4-1 with TRBJ2-7, with 8 bases fitting TRBD1. This CDR3 contains 15 residues. The V segment lost 1 base and the J segment 2 bases; nucleotides outside the gene matches: 4. Per the germline V gene, CDR1 is MGHRA and CDR2 is YSYEKL. The CDR3 DNA reads TGCGCCAGCAGCCAAGCGGACAGGGATACCTACGAGCAGTACTTC. As protein: CASSQADRDTYEQYF.

The chain recombines TRBV7-9 with TRBJ2-3; either TRBD1 or TRBD2 may supply D (6 bases each). The CDR3 contains 15 residues. Germline V gene data show CDR1 as SEHNR and CDR2 as FQNEAQ (reference sequence). V gave up 3 bases and J gave up 6 bases, with 16 bases separating them. In nucleotides, the CDR3 is TGTGCCAGCAGCTTCCTCTCGGGGGCCGGGGATACGCAGTATTTT. This encodes CASSFLSGAGDTQYF.

This chain uses TRBV7-9 with TRBJ1-6, with D unclear. Germline V gene data show CDR1 as SEHNR and CDR2 as FQNEAQ (reference sequence). Trimming took off 4 bases at V and 4 bases at J, with 8 bases between the two ends. This CDR3 is 14 amino acids long. This chain's CDR3 is CASSYEVYNSPLHF. DNA for the CDR3: TGTGCCAGCAGCTATGAGGTTTATAATTCACCCCTCCACTTT.

J is TRBJ2-7 and V is TRBV18; 7 bases align to TRBD1. The ends lost 3 bases at V and 3 bases at J; junction bases unmatched: 5. Germline CDR1 KGHSH, CDR2 LQKENI. The CDR3 is 14 amino acids. CDR3 DNA: TGTGCCAGCTCACCGGGGGACAGATACTACGAGCAGTACTTC. Its protein is CASSPGDRYYEQYF.

This clone was seen only once. This chain joins TRBV6-5 and TRBJ2-7, with D unclear. This CDR3 contains 14 residues. CDR1 and CDR2 from the germline V gene are MNHEY and SVGAGI. V dropped 8 bases and J dropped 0 bases, with 14 bases sitting between them. CDR3 nucleotide sequence: TGTGCCAGCGCCCGTAGCATCAGCTCCTACGAGCAGTACTTC. Its protein is CASARSISSYEQYF.

J is TRBJ2-7 and V is TRBV30, with 11 positions matching TRBD1. V shed 4 bases, J shed 4 bases, and the junction held 3 bases outside the gene matches. The germline V gene encodes CDR1 GTSNPN and CDR2 SVGIG (reference sequence). CDR3 size: 13 residues. CDR3 sequence reads: CAWTGQGAYEQYF. For the CDR3, the DNA is TGTGCCTGGACCGGACAGGGGGCTTACGAGCAGTACTTC. Combining the CDR3 with reference TRBV30 and TRBJ2-7 gives the whole variable domain SQTIHQWPATLVQPVGSPLSLECTVEGTSNPNLYWYRQAAGRGLQLLFYSVGIGQISSEVPQNLSASRPQDRQFILSSKKLLLSDSGFYLCAWTGQGAYEQYFGPGTRLTVT.

The sample holds one count of this clone. Other DNA sequences in the sample encode the same CDR3. The chain combines TRBV4-1 with TRBJ2-7; TRBD1 aligns across 8 bases. Trimming at V came to 1 base and at J to 0 bases, leaving 2 bases not matched to a gene. The CDR3 is 15 amino acids. The germline V gene encodes CDR1 MGHRA and CDR2 YSYEKL. The CDR3: CASSQGTGGSYEQYF. In DNA, the CDR3 is TGCGCCAGCAGCCAAGGAACAGGGGGCTCCTACGAGCAGTACTTC.

On this clone itself: Mismatch with germline at one junction end may stem from a read error. The chain is built from TRBV6-6 and TRBJ2-7, with no clear D. CDR3 length: 13 amino acids. Germline CDR1 is MNHNY and CDR2 is SVGAGI (reference sequence). The CDR3 loop is CASSSLPRHAKDF. CDR3 bases: TGTGCCAGCAGTTCCCTACCTCGACACGCCAAGGACTTC.

The chain uses TRBV10-3 and TRBJ2-1; perhaps TRBD2 as D (6 bases). Germline loops: CDR1 ENHRY, CDR2 SYGVKD. The CDR3 covers 14 residues. V shed 4 bases and J shed 3 bases, with 10 bases lying between them. The CDR3 loop is CAISGGGNYNEQFF. As DNA, the CDR3 is TGTGCCATCAGTGGGGGCGGGAACTACAATGAGCAGTTCTTC.

The rearrangement links TRBV5-1 to TRBJ2-7, with D possibly TRBD1 on 6 matching bases. The V gene lost 3 bases and the J gene lost 0 bases, with 10 bases spanning the gap. Germline lookup yields CDR1 SGHRS and CDR2 YFSETQ. This CDR3 has 14 residues. Written as DNA, the CDR3 is TGCGCCAGCAGCTGGACAGTTTCCTCCTACGAGCAGTACTTC. Encoded protein: CASSWTVSSYEQYF.

The chain links TRBV6-5 to TRBJ1-2; D might be TRBD1 (6 bases). Trimming cost V 7 bases and J 2 bases, with 11 bases left between them. Per germline, CDR1 MNHEY and CDR2 SVGAGI. CDR3 size: 13 residues. CDR3 protein: CASTADRNYGYTF. For the CDR3, the DNA is TGTGCCAGCACCGCGGACAGAAACTATGGCTACACCTTC.

The V and J genes are TRBV4-3 and TRBJ1-2; 8 nucleotides align to TRBD1. Germline-derived CDR1 and CDR2 are LGHNA and YSLEER. The V and J ends lost 1 base and 14 bases, in that order; junction bases with no gene match: 6. The CDR3 runs to 12 residues. The CDR3 sequence is CASSQGTGPLTF. Here the CDR3 DNA reads TGCGCCAGCAGCCAAGGGACAGGGCCATTGACCTTC.

The rearrangement joins TRBV30 to TRBJ1-3; D is unresolved. V lost 2 bases and J 0 bases, leaving 11 bases between the germline ends. Germline V gene lookup returns CDR1 GTSNPN and CDR2 SVGIG (reference sequence). The CDR3 spans 15 residues. Here the CDR3 DNA reads TGTGCCTGGAGTTTGAACGGATTCTCTGGAAACACCATATATTTT. Its protein product is CAWSLNGFSGNTIYF.

The rearrangement links TRBV5-6 to TRBJ2-7, with 7 nucleotides matching TRBD2. The CDR3 sequence is 15 residues long. The V gene end was trimmed by 4 bases and the J gene end by 2 bases; junction bases not matched to a gene: 9. Germline CDR1 reads SGHDT; CDR2 reads YYEEEE. The CDR3 region has the DNA TGTGCCAGCAGCCCCGGGGGAGGGGCCGCCTACGAGCAGTACTTC. It translates to CASSPGGGAAYEQYF.

This sequence joins TRBV11-2 and TRBJ1-4, with D possibly TRBD1 on 5 matching bases. V was shortened by 1 base and J by 8 bases, with 14 bases between the two germline ends. The CDR3 has 15 residues. Per germline, CDR1 SGHAT and CDR2 FQNNGV. CDR3 in DNA: TGTGCCAGCAGCTTAGTGGTCAGGGTGTCGGAAAAACTGTTTTTT. This encodes CASSLVVRVSEKLFF.

About this clone itself: This same CDR3 is encoded by further DNA sequences in the sample. The V and J genes are TRBV9 and TRBJ2-2; D might be TRBD1 or TRBD2, each matching 5 bases. The V gene's germline CDR1 is SGDLS and CDR2 YYNGEE. CDR3 size: 13 residues. V was cut by 0 bases and J by 6 bases, with 6 bases left in between. The CDR3 bases are TGTGCCAGCAGCGTAGTGGGGGCCGGGGAGCTGTTTTTT. The encoded protein is CASSVVGAGELFF.

The J gene is TRBJ1-2, the V gene TRBV7-8; 7 bases align to TRBD1. The CDR3 is 15 residues long. After removal of 5 bases from V and 7 bases from J, the junction contained 13 bases not matched to a gene. The germline CDR1 and CDR2 sequences are SGHVS and FQNEAQ. For the CDR3, the DNA is TGTGCCAGCAGCACGAGACAGGGTGCCTCCTCTGGCTACACCTTC. It codes for CASSTRQGASSGYTF. Combining the CDR3 with reference TRBV7-8 and TRBJ1-2 gives the whole variable domain GAGVSQSPRYKVAKRGQDVALRCDPISGHVSLFWYQQALGQGPEFLTYFQNEAQLDKSGLPSDRFFAERPEGSVSTLKIQRTQQEDSAVYLCASSTRQGASSGYTFGSGTRLTVV.

This clone was counted a few times. Additional DNA sequences in this sample encode the identical CDR3. The chain has TRBV11-3 and TRBJ2-5; TRBD2 is a possible D gene (6 bases). The CDR3 sequence is 15 residues long. Germline lookup yields CDR1 SGHNT and CDR2 YENEEA. Trimming shortened V by 1 base and J by 1 base, and 10 bases separated the two germline ends. CDR3 nucleotides: TGTGCCAGCAGCTTAGGGGGGGATCCCCAAGAGACCCAGTACTTC. Translation: CASSLGGDPQETQYF.